Listed here are 7 T cell receptor beta chains from one sample, sequenced in a study of T cells after posttransplantation cyclophosphamide. Busulfan-fludarabine conditioning, marrow transplant, and cyclophosphamide on days +3 and +4 were administered. Data came from immunoSEQ multiplex PCR; TCRdb stores just in-frame clones and leaves some out. The sample consists of 7,500 to 10,000 clones, around 80% of them appearing once. The specimen was PBMCs, collected 1,700 to 2,000 days after a stem cell transplant with posttransplant cyclophosphamide. These receptors all stem from a female patient aged 40 to 50 who received an allogeneic stem cell transplant from a related donor, was CMV-positive, and had no GVHD. The graft donor may have contributed some T cells.

This rearrangement joins TRBV7-9 to TRBJ1-4, with 7 positions matching TRBD1. This CDR3 is built from 14 residues. After removal of 2 bases from V and 5 bases from J, the junction contained 2 bases not matched to a gene. Germline CDR1 is SEHNR and CDR2 is FQNEAQ (reference sequence). The CDR3 coding sequence is TGTGCCAGCAGCTTAACACAGGGGAATGAAAAACTGTTTTTT. This encodes CASSLTQGNEKLFF.

This clone was counted a few times. J is TRBJ2-7 and V is TRBV27, with 8 bases fitting TRBD2. After removal of 5 bases from V and 3 bases from J, the junction contained 9 bases not matched to a gene. This CDR3 region has 15 residues. Germline lookup yields CDR1 MNHEY and CDR2 SMNVEV (reference sequence). The CDR3, as DNA: TGTGCCAGCAGTCCTGGGACTAGTTGGCTCTACGAGCAGTACTTC. Translating gives CASSPGTSWLYEQYF.

The rearrangement joins TRBV27 to TRBJ1-1; a weak D match, TRBD1 (5 bases). V lost 3 bases and J lost 3, with 14 bases in between. This CDR3 is 15 amino acids long. Germline V gene sequence: CDR1 MNHEY, CDR2 SMNVEV (reference sequence). The CDR3 is CASSFGTRGDTEAFF. CDR3 DNA sequence: TGTGCCAGCAGTTTCGGGACCCGCGGGGACACTGAAGCTTTCTTT.

J is TRBJ1-2 and V is TRBV5-1; D may be TRBD1 (6 bases). There are 15 residues in the CDR3. CDR1 and CDR2 from the germline V gene are SGHRS and YFSETQ. The germline V and J ends were trimmed by 6 bases and 4 bases, with 19 bases remaining between them. The CDR3 DNA reads TGCGCCAGCACCCCTGGAAACAGGGCCTTCTATGGCTACACCTTC. The encoded protein is CASTPGNRAFYGYTF.

This rearrangement joins TRBV21-1 to TRBJ2-7; the table's D call, TRBD1, has no DNA check behind it. TRBV21-1 is annotated as a pseudogene. The CDR3 extends over 15 amino acids. Written as DNA, the CDR3 is TGTGCCAGCAGCATCGGACAGGGGACGGCCTACGAGCAGTACTTC. This translates into CASSIGQGTAYEQYF.

This clone occurred once. The V call is TRBV7-9, the J call TRBJ1-1; unclear D gene. The CDR3 length is 16 residues. Germline values: CDR1 SEHNR, CDR2 FQNEAQ (reference sequence). Trimming removed 1 base from V and 8 bases from J, with 20 bases in between. In nucleotides, the CDR3 is TGTGCCAGCAGCTTAGATTTGGCTTACCCCGTACGAGAAGCTTTCTTT. This codes for CASSLDLAYPVREAFF.

V and J are TRBV2 and TRBJ2-2; TRBD2 matches at 10 bases. V lost 7 bases to trimming and J lost 7 bases; unmatched junction nucleotides: 9. Germline CDR1 reads SNHLY; CDR2 reads FYNNEI. The CDR3 sequence is 15 residues long. The CDR3 protein is CASNQRGGVGGELFF. The CDR3 DNA is TGTGCCAGCAATCAGCGGGGGGGCGTAGGCGGGGAGCTGTTTTTT.